This T cell receptor (beta chain) comes out of a study of CD8 T cells in ankylosing spondylitis (dated by TCRdb to 2015 to 2018). Turning to the overall study: To find TCR variants linked to disease, the study profiled T cell receptor beta repertoires in ankylosing spondylitis patients and healthy donors. The full study cohort was made up of over 20 ankylosing spondylitis patients and 108 healthy donors. Peripheral blood samples were taken, and synovial fluid was additionally collected from ankylosing spondylitis patients. The investigation overall reported the following: Blood from ankylosing spondylitis patients appeared to be characterized by a TCR beta motif composed of about 8 highly homologous amino acid variants. Some motif variants were previously reported in synovial fluid and blood of reactive arthritis patients, suggesting common disease-initiation mechanisms. In peripheral blood, the disease-linked clones were found at relatively low frequencies and had a CD8+ phenotype. The disease-linked clones were reported to be significantly enriched in matched synovial fluid samples from ankylosing spondylitis patients.

Instrument used: Illumina HiSeq 2500. TCR beta libraries were prepared by quantitative 5'-RACE with molecular barcodes. Turning to the authors' computational methods: A new computational method based on a probabilistic model of VDJ rearrangement was used to identify disease-linked TCR variants. TCRdb redid the processing of the public reads, applying fastp at Q25 and MiXCR, and retained in-frame beta chains. Each entry is one CDR3 protein sequence, shown with its most common DNA and genes. The V and J calls here are based on TCRdb, not the publication. This sample has fewer than 500,000 distinct CDR3 sequences in its table, and around 26% of those were observed once. The biggest ten clones account for over 0.8% of the sample. The CDR3 covers 13 residues, taking in both the cysteine and the phenylalanine. Just CDR3 DNA is preserved here, 39 bases in frame from base 1. Via the germline V gene (reference sequence), CDR1 is SGHKS and CDR2 YYEKEE. After removal of 3 bases from V and 6 bases from J, the junction retains 4 bases not matched to a gene.

As regards this clonotype: It has no known antigen specificity. No base qualities exist here, and no much larger clone lies one base off it.

The source of this sequence is a male donor with ankylosing spondylitis. Sequencing was done on a sample of blood, either unsorted or a sorted T cell fraction (not recorded which). The chain uses TRBV5-5 and TRBJ1-2, with 8 bases aligning to TRBD1. The nucleotide sequence is TGTGCCAGCAGCTGGACAGGGCTGGATGGCTACACCTTC. The translation is CASSWTGLDGYTF.